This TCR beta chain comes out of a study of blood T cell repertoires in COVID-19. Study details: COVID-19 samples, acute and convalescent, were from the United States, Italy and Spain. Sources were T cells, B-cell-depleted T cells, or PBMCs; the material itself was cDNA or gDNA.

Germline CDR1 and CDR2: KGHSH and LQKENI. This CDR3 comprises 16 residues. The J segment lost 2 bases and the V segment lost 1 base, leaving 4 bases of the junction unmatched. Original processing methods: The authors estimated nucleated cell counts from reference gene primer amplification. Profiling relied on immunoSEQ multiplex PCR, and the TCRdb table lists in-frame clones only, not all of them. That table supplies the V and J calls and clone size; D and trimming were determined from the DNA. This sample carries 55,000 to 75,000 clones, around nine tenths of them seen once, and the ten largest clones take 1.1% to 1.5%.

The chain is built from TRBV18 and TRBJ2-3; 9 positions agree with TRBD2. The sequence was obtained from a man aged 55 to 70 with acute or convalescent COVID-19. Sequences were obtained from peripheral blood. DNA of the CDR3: TGTGCCAGCTCACCACTAGCGGGGGCCCCCACAGATACGCAGTATTTT. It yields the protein CASSPLAGAPTDTQYF.